The 20 T cell receptor beta chains below all came from one sample that was sequenced in a study of fetal regulatory T cell absence and autoimmunity. Generated by immunoSEQ multiplex PCR, the TCRdb table keeps only in-frame clones and is missing some. The repertoire holds about 50,000 clones, with about 80% as singletons. Input material: cord blood. The receptors were sampled from a newborn boy with IPEX syndrome.

The V call is TRBV27, the J call TRBJ1-5, with TRBD1 matching over 7 bases. CDR1 and CDR2 from the germline V gene are MNHEY and SMNVEV (reference sequence). The CDR3 has 16 residues. Germline trimming cut 2 bases from V and 3 bases from J; bases unmatched to any gene: 7. The DNA for the CDR3 is TGTGCCAGCAGTTTACTCGCGGGACAGAACAATCAGCCCCAGCATTTT. It specifies CASSLLAGQNNQPQHF.

V gene TRBV19 combines with J gene TRBJ1-4, with D hard to call. This CDR3 has 12 residues. Trimming shortened V by 5 bases and J by 11 bases, and 12 bases separated the two germline ends. The germline CDR1 and CDR2 sequences are LNHDA and SQIVND (reference sequence). The DNA of the CDR3 is TGTGCCAGTAGTGTCCCGGGGTGGAAACTGTTTTTT. Translation gives CASSVPGWKLFF.

This sequence joins TRBV19 and TRBJ1-1; possible D gene TRBD1, 6 bases. The ends were cut back, 1 base at V and 5 bases at J, with 11 bases in the middle. CDR3 length: 14 amino acids. Germline CDR1 LNHDA, CDR2 SQIVND (reference sequence). The CDR3 loop is CASSIAGGWTEAFF. CDR3 coding DNA: TGTGCCAGTAGTATAGCCGGGGGCTGGACTGAAGCTTTCTTT.

The genes are TRBV16 and TRBJ1-4; TRBD1 agrees at 12 bases. Germline V gene lookup returns CDR1 KGHSY and CDR2 FQNENV. This CDR3 contains 15 residues. V trimming: 3 bases; J trimming: 8 bases; junction bases outside the gene matches: 4. CDR3 sequence (DNA): TGTGCCAGCAGCCACTCCGGGACAGGGGGCGAAAAACTGTTTTTT. This codes for CASSHSGTGGEKLFF.

This chain joins TRBV6-4 and TRBJ2-5, with D perhaps TRBD1 (6 bases). Per the germline V gene, CDR1 is MRHNA and CDR2 is SNTAGT. This CDR3 is 12 amino acids long. Trimming pared 8 bases from V and 5 bases from J, leaving 12 bases between. The CDR3 here is CASPSGAETQYF. CDR3 coding DNA: TGTGCCAGCCCTTCAGGGGCGGAGACCCAGTACTTC.

On this clone itself: One end of the junction does not line up with germline, which may come from a read error. This chain connects TRBV2 to TRBJ1-1; D gene ambiguous. CDR1 and CDR2 (germline): SNHLY, FYNNEI. The CDR3 contains 12 residues. CDR3 amino acids: CASSEAGVSRAF. The CDR3 nucleotides read TGTGCCAGCAGTGAGGCAGGAGTTTCGAGGGCTTTT. The variable domain in full, with the rest retrieved from reference TRBV2 and TRBJ1-1, is EPEVTQTPSHQVTQMGQEVILRCVPISNHLYFYWYRQILGQKVEFLVSFYNNEISEKSEIFDDQFSVERPDGSNFTLKIRSTKLEDSAMYFCASSEAGVSRAFGQGTRLTVV.

The gene calls are TRBV5-1 and TRBJ2-1; 15 nucleotides agree with TRBD2. CDR3 length: 15 residues. Losses at the gene ends were 4 bases for V and 7 bases for J; bases not matched to a gene: 3. Germline V CDR1 and CDR2: SGHRS, YFSETQ. The CDR3 DNA sequence: TGCGCCAGCAGCGACGGGACTAGCGGGGGGAATGAGCAGTTCTTC. Translation gives CASSDGTSGGNEQFF.

This clone showed up just a few times. This chain uses TRBV4-1 with TRBJ2-7, with a weak D call TRBD1 (6 bases). This CDR3 has 13 residues. The V end lost 1 base, the J end lost 5 bases, and 9 bases lay between the germline ends. CDR1 is MGHRA, CDR2 YSYEKL, per germline. The DNA for the CDR3 is TGCGCCAGCAGCCAAGGTCGGACAGACGAGCAGTACTTC. Translated: CASSQGRTDEQYF.

The chain links TRBV9 to TRBJ2-1; a possible D gene is TRBD2 (6 bases). The V and J ends lost 0 bases and 4 bases respectively, with 14 bases between them. Germline CDR1 and CDR2: SGDLS and YYNGEE. The CDR3 sequence is 16 residues long. The CDR3 loop is CASSVGRSGAYNEQFF. The CDR3 DNA sequence: TGTGCCAGCAGCGTAGGGAGATCGGGAGCTTACAATGAGCAGTTCTTC.

J is TRBJ2-3 and V is TRBV5-1; D unresolved. V lost 0 bases, J lost 2 bases, and 7 bases lay in between. Per the germline V gene, CDR1 is SGHRS and CDR2 is YFSETQ. The CDR3 extends over 14 amino acids. The CDR3 coding sequence is TGCGCCAGCAGCTTGGTGTACAACACAGATACGCAGTATTTT. Translation: CASSLVYNTDTQYF.

The chain joins TRBV5-5 to TRBJ2-3; D ambiguous. Between the trimmed V and J ends, which lost 3 bases and 2 bases, there was a span of 13 bases. The CDR3 covers 15 residues. Germline V CDR1 and CDR2: SGHKS, YYEKEE (reference sequence). CDR3 loop: CASSSALTPTDTQYF. The CDR3 DNA follows: TGTGCCAGCAGCTCGGCATTGACCCCCACAGATACGCAGTATTTT.

V gene TRBV4-1 combines with J gene TRBJ2-2, with D possibly being TRBD1 or TRBD2 (5 bases each). CDR3 length equals 17 residues. The germline V and J ends were trimmed by 1 base and 0 bases, with 12 bases remaining between them. Germline V gene lookup returns CDR1 MGHRA and CDR2 YSYEKL. CDR3 residues: CASSQGRGASNTGELFF. CDR3 DNA sequence: TGCGCCAGCAGCCAAGGTAGAGGGGCCTCGAACACCGGGGAGCTGTTTTTT.

This clone was recorded once. The chain employs TRBV4-3 and TRBJ2-1; 7 bases agree with TRBD1. The J segment lost 3 bases and the V segment lost 0 bases, leaving 5 bases of the junction unmatched. CDR3 size: 16 residues. CDR1 is LGHNA, CDR2 YSLEER, per germline. The CDR3 nucleotides are TGCGCCAGCAGCCAAGAAAGGGGGCGACTCTACAATGAGCAGTTCTTC. Encoded protein: CASSQERGRLYNEQFF.

The J gene is TRBJ2-3, the V gene TRBV12-5; 13 nucleotides match TRBD2. J lost 4 bases, V lost 0 bases, and 1 base had no gene match. This CDR3 contains 16 residues. Germline V CDR1 and CDR2: LGHNT, FRNRAP. The CDR3 DNA reads TGTGCTAGTGGTTTGGTACTAGCGGGGGGGCCAGATACGCAGTATTTT. Encoded protein: CASGLVLAGGPDTQYF. Filled out from reference TRBV12-5 and TRBJ2-3, the complete variable domain reads DARVTQTPRHKVTEMGQEVTMRCQPILGHNTVFWYRQTMMQGLELLAYFRNRAPLDDSGMPKDRFSAEMPDATLATLKIQPSEPRDSAVYFCASGLVLAGGPDTQYFGPGTRLTVL.

This clone was picked up a small number of times. The chain combines TRBV4-1 with TRBJ2-7; perhaps TRBD2 as D (5 bases). V was clipped by 1 base and J by 8 bases, with 6 bases between them. CDR1 is MGHRA and CDR2 is YSYEKL in the germline V gene. This CDR3 region has 11 residues. The CDR3 sequence: CASSQAGKQYF. In nucleotides, the CDR3 is TGCGCCAGCAGCCAAGCGGGAAAGCAGTACTTC.

The sample holds one count of this clone. The J gene is TRBJ2-2, the V gene TRBV16; D is unresolved. Per the germline V gene, CDR1 is KGHSY and CDR2 is FQNENV. Trimming took 5 bases from V and 1 from J, leaving 8 bases between them. This CDR3 spans 14 amino acids. For the CDR3, the DNA is TGTGCCAGCAGCTACACCCAGAACACCGGGGAGCTGTTTTTT. It yields the protein CASSYTQNTGELFF.

V gene TRBV18 combines with J gene TRBJ2-7; D not resolved. CDR1 and CDR2 (germline): KGHSH, LQKENI. This CDR3 has 12 residues. V lost 4 bases and J lost 3, with 7 bases in between. The CDR3 spells CASSRQDYEQYF. CDR3 DNA sequence: TGTGCCAGCTCACGGCAGGACTACGAGCAGTACTTC.

This sequence joins TRBV4-2 and TRBJ2-1, with 11 bases aligning to TRBD2. J gave up 5 bases and V 2 bases, and 11 bases lay outside the gene matches. CDR3 size: 18 residues. Per the germline V gene, CDR1 is LGHNA and CDR2 is YNFKEQ. CDR3 sequence reads: CASSQFLAGGGRHNEQFF. CDR3 bases: TGTGCCAGCAGCCAATTCCTAGCGGGGGGCGGGCGTCACAATGAGCAGTTCTTC.

The chain uses TRBV4-3 and TRBJ1-6, with D perhaps TRBD1 (5 bases). The CDR3 consists of 15 residues. Looked up from germline, CDR1 is LGHNA and CDR2 is YSLEER. The V and J ends lost 1 base and 7 bases respectively, with 11 bases between them. CDR3 nucleotides: TGCGCCAGCAGCCAAGGGGGGACGAGGAATTCACCCCTCCACTTT. It yields the protein CASSQGGTRNSPLHF.

This clone came up a few times. The DNA of the CDR3 is TGTGCCAGTAGCCACAGGGTAAACACTGAAGCTTTCTTT. Protein sequence: CASSHRVNTEAFF. J is TRBJ1-1 and V is TRBV19; possibly TRBD1 for D (6 bases). The CDR3 consists of 13 residues. CDR1 and CDR2 (germline): LNHDA, SQIVND (reference sequence). The V gene lost 6 bases and the J gene lost 2 bases, with 10 bases spanning the gap.